The T cell receptor beta chain described here comes from a study of T cell responses to AZD1222 COVID-19 vaccine. This clone has only one observation. The antigen remains unidentified. Some clones are missing from TCRdb's copy, which holds only in-frame ones; the method was immunoSEQ multiplex PCR. This repertoire shows roughly 150,000 clones, about nine tenths found once; its top ten account for approximately 5.9%. The CDR3 contains 13 residues. Germline V gene lookup returns CDR1 SGHTA and CDR2 FQGNSA. V was shortened by 4 bases and J by 7 bases, with 11 bases between the two germline ends. Points from the study as a whole: Seropositive AZD1222 recipients at baseline numbered only six or seven. Females made up more of the donors, who were largely white British, and clonal diversity may have come out too low. Every sample of the repertoires postdated the peak T cell response.

Source: peripheral blood, taken 28 days after the second AZD1222 dose. V and J are TRBV7-2 and TRBJ1-5; D uncertain. The source of this sequence is an adult who received the AZD1222 COVID-19 vaccine. The CDR3 loop reads CASSSDRKQPQHF. Here the CDR3 DNA reads TGTGCCAGCAGCTCGGACCGGAAGCAGCCCCAGCATTTT.